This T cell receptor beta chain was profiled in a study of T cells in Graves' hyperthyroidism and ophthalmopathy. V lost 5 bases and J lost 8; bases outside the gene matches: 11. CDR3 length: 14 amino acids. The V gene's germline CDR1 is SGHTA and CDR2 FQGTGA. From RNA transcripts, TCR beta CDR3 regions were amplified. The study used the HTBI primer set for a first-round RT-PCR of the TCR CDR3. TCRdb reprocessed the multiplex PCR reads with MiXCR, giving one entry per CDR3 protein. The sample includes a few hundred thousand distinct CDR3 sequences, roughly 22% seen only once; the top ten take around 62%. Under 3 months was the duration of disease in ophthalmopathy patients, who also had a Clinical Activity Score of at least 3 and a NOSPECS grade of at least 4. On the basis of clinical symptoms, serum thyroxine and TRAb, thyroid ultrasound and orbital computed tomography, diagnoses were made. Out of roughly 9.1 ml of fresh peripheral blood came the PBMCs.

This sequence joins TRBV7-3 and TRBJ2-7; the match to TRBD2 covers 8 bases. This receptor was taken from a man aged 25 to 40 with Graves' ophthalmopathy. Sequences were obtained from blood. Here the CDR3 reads CASSPREGYHKQYF. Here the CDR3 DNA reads TGTGCCAGCAGCCCCCGGGAGGGATACCACAAGCAGTACTTC.